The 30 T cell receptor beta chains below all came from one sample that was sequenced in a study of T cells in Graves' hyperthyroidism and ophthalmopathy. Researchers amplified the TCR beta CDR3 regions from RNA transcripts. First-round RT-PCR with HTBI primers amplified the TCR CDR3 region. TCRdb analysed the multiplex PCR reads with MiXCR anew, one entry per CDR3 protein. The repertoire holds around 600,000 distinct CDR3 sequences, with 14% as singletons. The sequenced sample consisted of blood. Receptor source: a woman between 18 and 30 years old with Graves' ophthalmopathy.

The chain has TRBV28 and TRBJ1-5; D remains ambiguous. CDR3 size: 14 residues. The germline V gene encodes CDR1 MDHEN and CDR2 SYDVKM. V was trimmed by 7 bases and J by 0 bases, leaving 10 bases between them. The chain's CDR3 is CASTLGYSNQPQHF. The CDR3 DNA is TGTGCCAGCACCCTTGGATATAGCAATCAGCCCCAGCATTTT.

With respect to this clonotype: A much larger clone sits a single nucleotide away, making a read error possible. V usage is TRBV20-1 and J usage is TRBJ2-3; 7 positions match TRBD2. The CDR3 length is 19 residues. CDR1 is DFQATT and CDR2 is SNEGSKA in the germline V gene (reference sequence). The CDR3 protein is CSTRDRRRGSGTLPDTQYF. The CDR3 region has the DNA TGCAGTACTAGAGATCGTAGACGCGGGAGCGGAACTCTGCCAGATACGCAGTATTTT.

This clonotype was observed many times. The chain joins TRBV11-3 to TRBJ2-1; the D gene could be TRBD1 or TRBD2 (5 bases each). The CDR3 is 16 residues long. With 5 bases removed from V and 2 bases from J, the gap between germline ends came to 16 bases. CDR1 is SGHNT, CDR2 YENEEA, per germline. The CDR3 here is CASSPPGAGPYNEQFF. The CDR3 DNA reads TGTGCCAGCAGCCCACCCGGGGCAGGGCCCTACAATGAGCAGTTCTTC.

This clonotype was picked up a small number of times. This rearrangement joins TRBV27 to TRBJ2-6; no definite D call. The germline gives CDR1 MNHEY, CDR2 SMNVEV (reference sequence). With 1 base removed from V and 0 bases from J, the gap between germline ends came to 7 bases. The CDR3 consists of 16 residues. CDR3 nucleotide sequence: TGTGCCAGCAGTTTATTCTCCAGCTCTGGGGCCAACGTCCTGACTTTC. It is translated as CASSLFSSSGANVLTF. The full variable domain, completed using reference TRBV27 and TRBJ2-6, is EAQVTQNPRYLITVTGKKLTVTCSQNMNHEYMSWYRQDPGLGLRQIYYSMNVEVTDKGDVPEGYKVSRKEKRNFPLILESPSPNQTSLYFCASSLFSSSGANVLTFGAGSRLTVL.

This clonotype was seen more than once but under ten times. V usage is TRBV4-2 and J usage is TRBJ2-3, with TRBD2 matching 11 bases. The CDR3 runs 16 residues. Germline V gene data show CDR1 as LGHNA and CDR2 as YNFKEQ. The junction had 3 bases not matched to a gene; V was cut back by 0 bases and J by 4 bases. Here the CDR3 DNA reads TGTGCCAGCAGCCAAGAGGCTAGCGGGAGGTCAGATACGCAGTATTTT. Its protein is CASSQEASGRSDTQYF.

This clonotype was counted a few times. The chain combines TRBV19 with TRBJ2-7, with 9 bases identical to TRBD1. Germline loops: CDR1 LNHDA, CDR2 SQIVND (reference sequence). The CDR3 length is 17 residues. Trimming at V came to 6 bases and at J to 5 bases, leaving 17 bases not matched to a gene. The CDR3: CASRVGGMGQGRDEQYF. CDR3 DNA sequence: TGTGCCAGTAGAGTAGGGGGGATGGGACAGGGCCGGGACGAGCAGTACTTC.

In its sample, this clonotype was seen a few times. The CDR3 sequence is CASSHGQASNQPQHF. CDR3 nucleotides: TGCGCCAGCAGCCACGGACAGGCCAGCAATCAGCCCCAGCATTTT. The V call is TRBV5-1, the J call TRBJ1-5; 7 bases fit TRBD1. V lost 4 bases and J lost 1; bases outside the gene matches: 5. The CDR3 extends over 15 amino acids. CDR1 is SGHRS and CDR2 is YFSETQ in the germline V gene.

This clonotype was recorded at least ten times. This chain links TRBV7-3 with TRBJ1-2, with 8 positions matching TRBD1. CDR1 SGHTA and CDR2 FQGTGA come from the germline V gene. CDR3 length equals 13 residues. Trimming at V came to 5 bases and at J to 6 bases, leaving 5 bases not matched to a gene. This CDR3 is CASSERTGNGYTF. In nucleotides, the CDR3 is TGTGCCAGCAGCGAACGGACAGGGAATGGCTACACCTTC.

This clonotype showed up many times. CDR3 DNA: TGTGCCAGCAGTTCCGGACAGGATGAAGCTTTCTTT. Its translation is CASSSGQDEAFF. J is TRBJ1-1 and V is TRBV12-3 or TRBV12-4, with 7 nucleotides matching TRBD1. After removal of 4 bases from V and 7 bases from J, the junction contained 3 bases not matched to a gene. The CDR3 consists of 12 residues.

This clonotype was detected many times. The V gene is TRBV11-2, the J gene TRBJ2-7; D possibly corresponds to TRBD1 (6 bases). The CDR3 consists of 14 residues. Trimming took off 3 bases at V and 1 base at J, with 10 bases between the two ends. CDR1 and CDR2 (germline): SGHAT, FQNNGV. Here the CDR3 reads CASSFGTPSYEQYF. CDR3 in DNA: TGTGCCAGCAGCTTCGGGACACCGTCCTACGAGCAGTACTTC.

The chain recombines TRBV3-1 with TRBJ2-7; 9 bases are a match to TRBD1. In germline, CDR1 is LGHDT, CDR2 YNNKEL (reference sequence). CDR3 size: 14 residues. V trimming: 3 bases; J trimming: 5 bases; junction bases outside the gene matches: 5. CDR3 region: CASSHGQGPDEQYF. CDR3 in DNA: TGTGCCAGCAGCCATGGACAGGGGCCCGACGAGCAGTACTTC.

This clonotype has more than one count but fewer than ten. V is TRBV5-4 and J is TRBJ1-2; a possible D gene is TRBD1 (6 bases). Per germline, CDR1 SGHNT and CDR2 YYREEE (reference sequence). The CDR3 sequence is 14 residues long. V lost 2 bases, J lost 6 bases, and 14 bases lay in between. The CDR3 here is CASSLGRGEDGYTF. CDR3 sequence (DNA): TGTGCCAGCAGCTTAGGCAGGGGCGAGGATGGCTACACCTTC. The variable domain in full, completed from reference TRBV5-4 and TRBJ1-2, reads ETGVTQSPTHLIKTRGQQVTLRCSSQSGHNTVSWYQQALGQGPQFIFQYYREEENGRGNFPPRFSGLQFPNYSSELNVNALELDDSALYLCASSLGRGEDGYTFGSGTRLTVV.

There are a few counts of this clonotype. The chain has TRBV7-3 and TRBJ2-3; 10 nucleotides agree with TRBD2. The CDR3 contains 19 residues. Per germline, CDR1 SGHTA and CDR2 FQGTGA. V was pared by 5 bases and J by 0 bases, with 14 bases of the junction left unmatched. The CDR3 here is CASSPKDLAGEASTDTQYF. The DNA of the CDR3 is TGTGCCAGCAGCCCGAAGGATCTAGCGGGAGAGGCTAGCACAGATACGCAGTATTTT. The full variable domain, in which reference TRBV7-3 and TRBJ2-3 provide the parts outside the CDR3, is GAGVSQTPSNKVTEKGKYVELRCDPISGHTALYWYRQSLGQGPEFLIYFQGTGAADDSGLPNDRFFAVRPEGSVSTLKIQRTERGDSAVYLCASSPKDLAGEASTDTQYFGPGTRLTVL.

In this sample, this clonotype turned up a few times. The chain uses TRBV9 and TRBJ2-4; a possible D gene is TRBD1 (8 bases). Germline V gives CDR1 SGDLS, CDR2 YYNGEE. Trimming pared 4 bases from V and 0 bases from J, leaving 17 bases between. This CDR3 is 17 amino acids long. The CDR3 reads CASSLGGDRLAKNIQYF. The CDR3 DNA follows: TGTGCCAGCAGCTTGGGGGGGGACAGGCTAGCCAAAAACATTCAGTACTTC.

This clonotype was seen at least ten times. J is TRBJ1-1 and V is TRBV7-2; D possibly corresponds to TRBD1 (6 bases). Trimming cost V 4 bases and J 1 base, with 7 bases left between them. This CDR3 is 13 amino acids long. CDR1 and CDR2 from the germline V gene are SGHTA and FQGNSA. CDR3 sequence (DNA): TGTGCCAGCAGCTCGGACAGGAACACTGAAGCTTTCTTT. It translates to CASSSDRNTEAFF. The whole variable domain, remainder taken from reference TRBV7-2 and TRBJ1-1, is GAGVSQSPSNKVTEKGKDVELRCDPISGHTALYWYRQSLGQGLEFLIYFQGNSAPDKSGLPSDRFSAERTGGSVSTLTIQRTQQEDSAVYLCASSSDRNTEAFFGQGTRLTVV.

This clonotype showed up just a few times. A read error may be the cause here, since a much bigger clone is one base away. As DNA, the CDR3 is TGCAGCGTCCACAGGGGGCCCACTGAAGCTCTCTTT. Amino acid sequence: CSVHRGPTEALF. This chain links TRBV29-1 with TRBJ1-1; 9 bases agree with TRBD1. CDR1 is SQVTM and CDR2 is ANQGSEA in the germline V gene. The CDR3 has 12 amino acids. Combining the CDR3 with reference TRBV29-1 and TRBJ1-1 gives the whole variable domain SAVISQKPSRDICQRGTSLTIQCQVDSQVTMMFWYRQQPGQSLTLIATANQGSEATYESGFVIDKFPISRPNLTFSTLTVSNMSPEDSSIYLCSVHRGPTEALFGQGTRLTVV.

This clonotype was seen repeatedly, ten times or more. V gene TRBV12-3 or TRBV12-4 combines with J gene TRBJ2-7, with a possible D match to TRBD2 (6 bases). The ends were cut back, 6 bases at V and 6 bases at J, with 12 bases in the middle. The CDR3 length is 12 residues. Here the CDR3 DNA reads TGTGCCAGCAGCCCGGGACTCCTCGAGCAGTACTTC. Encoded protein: CASSPGLLEQYF.

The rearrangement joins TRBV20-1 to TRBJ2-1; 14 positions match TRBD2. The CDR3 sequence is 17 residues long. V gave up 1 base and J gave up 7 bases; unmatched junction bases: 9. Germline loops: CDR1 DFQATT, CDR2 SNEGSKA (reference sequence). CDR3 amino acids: CSARVARLAGGRNEQFF. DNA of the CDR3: TGCAGTGCTAGAGTCGCCCGACTAGCGGGAGGGAGGAATGAGCAGTTCTTC.

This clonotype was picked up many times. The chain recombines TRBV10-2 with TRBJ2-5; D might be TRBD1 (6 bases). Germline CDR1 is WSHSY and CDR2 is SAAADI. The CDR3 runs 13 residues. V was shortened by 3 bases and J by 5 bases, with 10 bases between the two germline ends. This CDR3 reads CASSDQGWETQYF. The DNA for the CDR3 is TGCGCCAGCAGTGATCAGGGGTGGGAGACCCAGTACTTC.

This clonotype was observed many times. CDR3: CASSLDFDEQYF. DNA for the CDR3: TGTGCCAGCAGCTTAGACTTTGACGAGCAGTACTTC. V is TRBV7-9 and J is TRBJ2-7; D gene uncertain. Trimming took 1 base from V and 5 from J, leaving 6 bases between them. This CDR3 region has 12 residues. From germline, CDR1 is SEHNR and CDR2 FQNEAQ (reference sequence).

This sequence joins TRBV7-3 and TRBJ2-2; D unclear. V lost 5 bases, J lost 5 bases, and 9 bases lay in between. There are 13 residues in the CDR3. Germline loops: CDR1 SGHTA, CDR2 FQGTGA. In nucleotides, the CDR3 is TGTGCCAGCAGCGAAACTTCGACCGGGGAGCTGTTTTTT. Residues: CASSETSTGELFF.

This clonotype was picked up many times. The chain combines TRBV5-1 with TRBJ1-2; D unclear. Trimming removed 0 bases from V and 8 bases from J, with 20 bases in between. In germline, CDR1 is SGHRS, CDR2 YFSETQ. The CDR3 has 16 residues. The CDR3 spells CASSLAVSLQPEGYTF. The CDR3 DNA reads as TGCGCCAGCAGCTTGGCCGTATCTCTTCAACCCGAAGGCTACACCTTC.

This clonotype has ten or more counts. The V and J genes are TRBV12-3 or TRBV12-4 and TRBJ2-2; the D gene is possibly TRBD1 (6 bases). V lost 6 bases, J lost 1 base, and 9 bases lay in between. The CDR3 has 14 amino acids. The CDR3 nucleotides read TGTGCCAGCAGCTCCAGGGGGAACACCGGGGAGCTGTTTTTT. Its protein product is CASSSRGNTGELFF.

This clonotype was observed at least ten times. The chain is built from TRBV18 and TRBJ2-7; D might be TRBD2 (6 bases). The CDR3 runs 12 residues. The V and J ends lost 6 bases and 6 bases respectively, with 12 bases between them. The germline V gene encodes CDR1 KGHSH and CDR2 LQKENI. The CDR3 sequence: CASSSGGAEQYF. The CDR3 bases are TGTGCCAGCTCCTCCGGAGGGGCCGAGCAGTACTTC. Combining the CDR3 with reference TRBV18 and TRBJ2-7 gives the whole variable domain NAGVMQNPRHLVRRRGQEARLRCSPMKGHSHVYWYRQLPEEGLKFMVYLQKENIIDESGMPKERFSAEFPKEGPSILRIQQVVRGDSAAYFCASSSGGAEQYFGPGTRLTVT.

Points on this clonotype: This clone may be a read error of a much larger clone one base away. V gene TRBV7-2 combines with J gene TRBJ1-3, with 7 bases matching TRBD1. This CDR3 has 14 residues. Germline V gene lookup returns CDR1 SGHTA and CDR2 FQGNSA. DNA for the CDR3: TGTGCCAACAGCCGAGGGACAGCTGGAAACACCATATATTTT. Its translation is CANSRGTAGNTIYF.

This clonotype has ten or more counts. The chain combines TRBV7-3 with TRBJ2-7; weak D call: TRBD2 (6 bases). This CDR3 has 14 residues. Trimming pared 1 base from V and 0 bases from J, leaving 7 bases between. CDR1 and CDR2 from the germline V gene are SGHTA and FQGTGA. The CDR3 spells CASSLKAGSYEQYF. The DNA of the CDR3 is TGTGCCAGCAGCTTAAAAGCGGGCTCCTACGAGCAGTACTTC.

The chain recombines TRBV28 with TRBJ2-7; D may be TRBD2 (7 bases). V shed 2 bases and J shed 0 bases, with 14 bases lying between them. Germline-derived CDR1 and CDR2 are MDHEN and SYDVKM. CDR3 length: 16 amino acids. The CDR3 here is CASSLIFRGGSYEQYF. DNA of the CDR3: TGTGCCAGCAGTTTAATCTTTAGGGGGGGCTCCTACGAGCAGTACTTC.

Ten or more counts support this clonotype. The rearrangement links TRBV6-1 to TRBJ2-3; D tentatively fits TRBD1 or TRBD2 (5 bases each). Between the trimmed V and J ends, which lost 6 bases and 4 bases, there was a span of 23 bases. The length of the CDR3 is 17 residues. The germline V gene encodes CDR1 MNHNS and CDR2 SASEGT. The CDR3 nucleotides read TGTGCCAGCAGCCCAAGGTCGGGACCAAGTATCGCAGATACGCAGTATTTT. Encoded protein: CASSPRSGPSIADTQYF.

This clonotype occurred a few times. This chain's CDR3 is CASSTGTGDNEQFF. CDR3 bases: TGTGCCAGCAGCACCGGGACAGGGGACAATGAGCAGTTCTTC. This rearrangement joins TRBV9 to TRBJ2-1; 10 nucleotides line up with TRBD1. This CDR3 contains 14 residues. V shed 4 bases, J shed 5 bases, and the junction held 3 bases outside the gene matches. Germline assignment: CDR1 SGDLS and CDR2 YYNGEE. Complete variable domain (other parts from reference TRBV9 and TRBJ2-1): DSGVTQTPKHLITATGQRVTLRCSPRSGDLSVYWYQQSLDQGLQFLIQYYNGEERAKGNILERFSAQQFPDLHSELNLSSLELGDSALYFCASSTGTGDNEQFFGPGTRLTVL.

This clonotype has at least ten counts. The CDR3 sequence: CASSRDGGWNTEAFF. CDR3 coding DNA: TGTGCCAGCAGCCGGGACGGTGGATGGAACACTGAAGCTTTCTTT. V usage is TRBV3-1 and J usage is TRBJ1-1; TRBD1 might be the D (5 bases). Germline V CDR1 and CDR2: LGHDT, YNNKEL (reference sequence). V gave up 4 bases and J gave up 1 base, with 13 bases separating them. This CDR3 is 15 amino acids long.